This TCR beta chain was found in a study of T cells in Graves' hyperthyroidism and ophthalmopathy. This clonotype came up many times. V shed 8 bases and J shed 0 bases, with 5 bases lying between them. The CDR3 extends over 13 amino acids. The germline V gene has CDR1 SGHTA and CDR2 FQGNSA. TCR beta CDR3 sequences were amplified from RNA transcripts. Using the HTBI primer set, a first-round RT-PCR was run on the TCR CDR3. TCRdb reanalysed the multiplex PCR reads using MiXCR and keeps one entry per CDR3 protein. The sample has under 300,000 distinct CDR3 sequences, about 14% seen once; the top ten hold roughly 7.5%.

The rearrangement uses TRBV7-2 and TRBJ2-6, with D uncertain. The sequenced sample consisted of blood. This TCR derives from a woman in her thirties with Graves' hyperthyroidism that later progressed to Graves' ophthalmopathy. CDR3 coding DNA: TGTGCCAGCTGCAACTCTGGGGCCAACGTCCTGACTTTC. This sequence encodes CASCNSGANVLTF. Filled out from reference TRBV7-2 and TRBJ2-6, the complete variable domain reads GAGVSQSPSNKVTEKGKDVELRCDPISGHTALYWYRQSLGQGLEFLIYFQGNSAPDKSGLPSDRFSAERTGGSVSTLTIQRTQQEDSAVYLCASCNSGANVLTFGAGSRLTVL.